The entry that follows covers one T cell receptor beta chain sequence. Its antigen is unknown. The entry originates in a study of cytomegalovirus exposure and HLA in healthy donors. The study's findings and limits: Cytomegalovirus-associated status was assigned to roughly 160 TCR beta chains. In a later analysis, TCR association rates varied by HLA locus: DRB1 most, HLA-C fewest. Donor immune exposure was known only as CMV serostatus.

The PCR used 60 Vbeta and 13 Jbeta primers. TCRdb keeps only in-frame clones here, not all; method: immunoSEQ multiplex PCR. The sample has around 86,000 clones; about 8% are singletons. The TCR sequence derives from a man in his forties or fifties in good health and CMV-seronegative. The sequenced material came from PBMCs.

CDR3 DNA: TGTGCCAGCAGCCCGACAGGGACTCGGTTAAACACTGAAGCTTTCTTT. Its protein product is CASSPTGTRLNTEAFF. The V gene is TRBV11-1, the J gene TRBJ1-1; 7 nucleotides agree with TRBD1. CDR1 is SGHAT and CDR2 is FQDESV in the germline V gene (reference sequence). The CDR3 totals 16 residues. The V gene end was trimmed by 5 bases and the J gene end by 2 bases; junction bases not matched to a gene: 11. The whole variable domain, remainder taken from reference TRBV11-1 and TRBJ1-1, is EAEVAQSPRYKITEKSQAVAFWCDPISGHATLYWYRQILGQGPELLVQFQDESVVDDSQLPKDRFSAERLKGVDSTLKIQPAELGDSAMYLCASSPTGTRLNTEAFFGQGTRLTVV.